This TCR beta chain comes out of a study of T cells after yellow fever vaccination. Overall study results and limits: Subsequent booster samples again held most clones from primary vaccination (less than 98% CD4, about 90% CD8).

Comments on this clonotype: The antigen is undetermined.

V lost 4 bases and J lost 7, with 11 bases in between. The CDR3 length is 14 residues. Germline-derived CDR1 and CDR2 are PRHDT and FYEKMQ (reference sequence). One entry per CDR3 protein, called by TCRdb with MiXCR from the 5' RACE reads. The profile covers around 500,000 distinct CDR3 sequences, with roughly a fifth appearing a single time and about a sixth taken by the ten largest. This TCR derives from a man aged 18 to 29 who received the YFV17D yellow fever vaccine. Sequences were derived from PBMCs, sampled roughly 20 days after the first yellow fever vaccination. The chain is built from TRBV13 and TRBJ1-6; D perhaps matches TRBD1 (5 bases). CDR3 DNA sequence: TGTGCCAGCAGCTCCGACAGTCCGAATTCACCCCTCCACTTT. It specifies CASSSDSPNSPLHF. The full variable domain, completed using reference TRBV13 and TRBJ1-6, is AAGVIQSPRHLIKEKRETATLKCYPIPRHDTVYWYQQGPGQDPQFLISFYEKMQSDKGSIPDRFSAQQFSDYHSELNMSSLELGDSALYFCASSSDSPNSPLHFGNGTRLTVT.